This T cell receptor beta chain was captured by sequencing in a study (dated by TCRdb to 2014 to 2015). With respect to the entire study: The study set out to test whether tumor-infiltrating Tregs in breast cancer get recruited from blood Tregs or are instead converted in situ from other CD4+ T cell subsets.

Full-length TCR variable regions were amplified by 5' RACE PCR using constant-region reverse primers, and then by semi-nested PCR using Nested Universal Primer A. The ReliaPrep RNA Cell Miniprep System was used to extract total RNA, which was then reverse transcribed into 5'RACE-ready cDNA with the SMARTer RACE 5'/3' Kit. Full-length TCR alpha and beta libraries were barcoded with multiplex adaptors and sequenced on an Illumina MiSeq. The authors processed their data as follows. For each of nine subset-tissue groups, sequencing data from the five patients were pooled, and the groups were compared by unsupervised clustering of TCR gene usage. The Morisita-Horn index was used to calculate repertoire similarity, with shared sequences weighted by how much each contributed to each repertoire. TCRdb's own reprocessing of the public reads used fastp at Q25 and MiXCR and kept productive beta chains. Under each unique CDR3 protein, matching rows form one entry showing the most common genes and DNA. V and J calls and clone size were set by TCRdb, not the authors. The sample profile shows 55,000 to 80,000 distinct CDR3 sequences; about 20% of them were found once. Of the sample, under 3.5% is held by the ten largest clones.

In the germline V gene, CDR1 corresponds to SQVTM and CDR2 to ANQGSEA. At the junction V is shortened by 6 bases and J by 11 bases; bases outside the gene matches: 10. The CDR3 starts with the cysteine, ends with the phenylalanine, and has 12 residues. Only the CDR3 part of the read is kept: 36 bases, read in frame from the first base. Results the study describes overall, beyond this receptor: Validation in the larger cohort was restricted to a single TCR beta V-J rearrangement rather than whole repertoires. Tumor memory CD4+ T cell TCR gene usage clustered with blood and lymph node memory CD4+ cells and lymph node naive CD4+ cells. The greatest overlap of tumor-infiltrating Treg TCR alpha and beta sequences was observed with tumor naive CD4+ T cells, followed by blood naive CD4+ T cells.

Memory CD4+ T cells were isolated as CD4+CD45RO+CD25- cells. Tregs, naive and memory CD4+ T cells from tumor, blood and ipsilateral draining lymph nodes of a few breast cancer patients underwent full-length TCR alpha and beta sequencing. Tumor tissue and lymph nodes obtained from ipsilateral axillary dissection were perfused with PBS, minced and then digested with collagenase I and hyaluronidase. Ficoll density gradient centrifugation was used to isolate mononuclear cells from either lymph nodes or roughly 50 ml of peripheral blood. A purity exceeding 90% was confirmed by FACS for the sorted cell populations. As for this clonotype: Its specific antigen is unknown. No base quality values were provided; no much bigger clone lies one nucleotide off.

The sequence derives from a female donor with breast cancer. The sample was memory CD4+ T cells sorted from a lymph node. The cell subset or site label here, explained by the study, means: memory CD4+ T cells, CD4+CD45RO+CD25-. The chain links TRBV29-1 with TRBJ1-5, and 7 junction bases match TRBD1. The CDR3 region has the sequence CSVLDGDSTQHF. Read as DNA, the sequence is TGCAGCGTCCTTGACGGGGACAGTACCCAGCATTTT.